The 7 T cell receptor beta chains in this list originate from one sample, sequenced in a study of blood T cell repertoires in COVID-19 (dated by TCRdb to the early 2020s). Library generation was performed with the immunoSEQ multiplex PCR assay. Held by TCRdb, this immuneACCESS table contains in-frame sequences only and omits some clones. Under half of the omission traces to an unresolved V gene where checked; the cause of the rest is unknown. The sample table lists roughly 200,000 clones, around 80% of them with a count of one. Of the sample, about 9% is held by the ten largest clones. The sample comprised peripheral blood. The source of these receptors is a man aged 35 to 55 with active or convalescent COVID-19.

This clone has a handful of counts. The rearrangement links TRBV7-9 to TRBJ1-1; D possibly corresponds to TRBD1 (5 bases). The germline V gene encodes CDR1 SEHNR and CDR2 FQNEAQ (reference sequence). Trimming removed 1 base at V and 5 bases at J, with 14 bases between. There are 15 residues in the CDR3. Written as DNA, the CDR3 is TGTGCCAGCAGCTTAGTTGCGGGGCGGGGGACTGAAGCTTTCTTT. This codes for CASSLVAGRGTEAFF.

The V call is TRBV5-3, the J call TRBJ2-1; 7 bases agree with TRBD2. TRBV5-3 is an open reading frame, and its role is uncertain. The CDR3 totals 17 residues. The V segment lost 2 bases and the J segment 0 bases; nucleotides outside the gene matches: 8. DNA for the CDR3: TGTGCCAGAAGCTTACGAAGCGGGGCGAGCTCCTACAATGAGCAGTTCTTC. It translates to CARSLRSGASSYNEQFF.

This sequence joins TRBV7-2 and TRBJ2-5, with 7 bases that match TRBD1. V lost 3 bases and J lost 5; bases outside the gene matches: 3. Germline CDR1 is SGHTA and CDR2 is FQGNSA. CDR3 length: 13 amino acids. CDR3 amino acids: CASSFTGVETQYF. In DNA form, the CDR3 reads TGTGCCAGCAGCTTTACAGGGGTGGAGACCCAGTACTTC.

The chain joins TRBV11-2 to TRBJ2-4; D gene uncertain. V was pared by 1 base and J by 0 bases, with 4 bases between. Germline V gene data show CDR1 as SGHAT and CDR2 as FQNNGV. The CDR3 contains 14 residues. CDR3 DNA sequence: TGTGCCAGCAGCTTAGTCCTAGCCAAAAACATTCAGTACTTC. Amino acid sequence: CASSLVLAKNIQYF.

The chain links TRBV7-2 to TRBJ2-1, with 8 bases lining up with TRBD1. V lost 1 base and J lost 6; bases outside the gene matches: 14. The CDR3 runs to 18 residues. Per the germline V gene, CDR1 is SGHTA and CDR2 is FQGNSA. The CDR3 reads CASSLDGSGGDVFNEQFF. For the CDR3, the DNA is TGTGCCAGCAGCTTAGATGGGTCAGGGGGCGACGTGTTCAATGAGCAGTTCTTC. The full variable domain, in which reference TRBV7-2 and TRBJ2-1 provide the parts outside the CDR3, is GAGVSQSPSNKVTEKGKDVELRCDPISGHTALYWYRQSLGQGLEFLIYFQGNSAPDKSGLPSDRFSAERTGGSVSTLTIQRTQQEDSAVYLCASSLDGSGGDVFNEQFFGPGTRLTVL.

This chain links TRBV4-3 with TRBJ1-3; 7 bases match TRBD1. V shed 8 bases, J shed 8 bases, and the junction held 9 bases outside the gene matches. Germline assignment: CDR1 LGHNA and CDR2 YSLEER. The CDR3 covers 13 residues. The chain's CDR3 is CASARGTGDTIYF. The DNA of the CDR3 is TGCGCCAGCGCACGGGGAACAGGGGACACCATATATTTT.

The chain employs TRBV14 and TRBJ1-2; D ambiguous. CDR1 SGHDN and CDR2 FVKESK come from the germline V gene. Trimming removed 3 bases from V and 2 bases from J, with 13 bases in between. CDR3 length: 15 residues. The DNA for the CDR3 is TGTGCCAGCAGCCATAGCCGGGATGGAAACTATGGCTACACCTTC. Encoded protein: CASSHSRDGNYGYTF. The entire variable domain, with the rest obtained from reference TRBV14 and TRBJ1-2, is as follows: EAGVTQFPSHSVIEKGQTVTLRCDPISGHDNLYWYRRVMGKEIKFLLHFVKESKQDESGMPNNRFLAERTGGTYSTLKVQPAELEDSGVYFCASSHSRDGNYGYTFGSGTRLTVV.